What follows are 5 T cell receptor beta chains derived from one specimen sequenced in a study of T-cell memory formation after mild COVID-19. Using its own MiXCR run on the 5' RACE reads, TCRdb lists one record per CDR3 protein. The sample lists roughly 170,000 distinct CDR3 sequences; over 20% were seen once. The sample consisted of PBMCs or a T cell subset sorted from them (not recorded which). These receptors all stem from an adult woman who had mild COVID-19 (a few samples of this study predate the infection). Cell type and time point are not known.

The chain combines TRBV30 with TRBJ2-1, with 8 bases identical to TRBD1. Trimming removed 1 base from V and 8 bases from J; junction bases left unmatched: 4. Germline lookup yields CDR1 GTSNPN and CDR2 SVGIG (reference sequence). The CDR3 sequence is 13 residues long. The CDR3 loop reads CAWSAGQGDEQFF. CDR3 DNA: TGTGCCTGGAGTGCCGGACAGGGCGATGAGCAGTTCTTC. The variable domain in full, with the rest retrieved from reference TRBV30 and TRBJ2-1, is SQTIHQWPATLVQPVGSPLSLECTVEGTSNPNLYWYRQAAGRGLQLLFYSVGIGQISSEVPQNLSASRPQDRQFILSSKKLLLSDSGFYLCAWSAGQGDEQFFGPGTRLTVL.

This clonotype is a singleton in its sample. The chain carries TRBV7-6 and TRBJ2-7; 7 bases match TRBD1. The CDR3 sequence is 13 residues long. V lost 8 bases and J lost 7; bases outside the gene matches: 11. The germline gives CDR1 SGHVS, CDR2 FNYEAQ. CDR3 bases: TGTGCCAGCGGGACAGACTACGTGGGGGAGCAGTACTTC. Translating gives CASGTDYVGEQYF.

There are a few counts of this clonotype. The gene calls are TRBV9 and TRBJ2-7; weak D call: TRBD2 (5 bases). The CDR3 is made up of 14 amino acids. The V and J ends lost 0 bases and 5 bases respectively, with 12 bases between them. CDR1 is SGDLS and CDR2 is YYNGEE in the germline V gene. CDR3 DNA sequence: TGTGCCAGCAGCGTAGCAGCCGTGGGAGACGAGCAGTACTTC. Encoded protein: CASSVAAVGDEQYF.

This rearrangement joins TRBV3-1 to TRBJ1-6, with 11 bases lining up with TRBD1. After removal of 1 base from V and 9 bases from J, the junction contained 5 bases not matched to a gene. Germline V gene sequence: CDR1 LGHDT, CDR2 YNNKEL (reference sequence). The CDR3 has 16 residues. The CDR3 DNA sequence: TGTGCCAGCAGCCAAGGAGGACAGGGGGCGGGTTCACCCCTCCACTTT. Its translation is CASSQGGQGAGSPLHF.

In this sample, this clonotype turned up a few times. This chain uses TRBV7-9 with TRBJ1-6, with D tentatively TRBD1 (6 bases). Germline V CDR1 and CDR2: SEHNR, FQNEAQ (reference sequence). CDR3 length equals 16 residues. Trimming shortened V by 4 bases and J by 7 bases, and 17 bases separated the two germline ends. The DNA of the CDR3 is TGTGCCAGCAGCTCAATCATGGGGGGGCAGAATTCACCCCTCCACTTT. Encoded protein: CASSSIMGGQNSPLHF. Drawing the rest from reference TRBV7-9 and TRBJ1-6, the complete variable domain is DTGVSQNPRHKITKRGQNVTFRCDPISEHNRLYWYRQTLGQGPEFLTYFQNEAQLEKSRLLSDRFSAERPKGSFSTLEIQRTEQGDSAMYLCASSSIMGGQNSPLHFGNGTRLTVT.